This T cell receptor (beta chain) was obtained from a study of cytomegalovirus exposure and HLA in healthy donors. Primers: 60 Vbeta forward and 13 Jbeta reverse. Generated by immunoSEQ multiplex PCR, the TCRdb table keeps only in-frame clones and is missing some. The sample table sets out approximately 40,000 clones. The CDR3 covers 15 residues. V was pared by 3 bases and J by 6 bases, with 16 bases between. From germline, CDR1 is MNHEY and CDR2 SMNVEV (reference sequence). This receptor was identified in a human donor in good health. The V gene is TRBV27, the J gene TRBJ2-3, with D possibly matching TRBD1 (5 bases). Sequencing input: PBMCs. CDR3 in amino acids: CASSFRGRVGDTQYF. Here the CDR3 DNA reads TGTGCCAGCAGTTTTAGGGGTCGGGTAGGGGATACGCAGTATTTT.